The next 23 T cell receptor beta chains were all read from a single sample in a study of cytomegalovirus exposure and HLA in healthy donors. Vbeta (60) and Jbeta (13) primers were used in the PCR. Data came from immunoSEQ multiplex PCR; TCRdb stores just in-frame clones and leaves some out. The sample shows 68,000 or so clones, 81% of them seen only once. The sequencing input was PBMCs. The receptors shown here come from a human donor in good health.

The V and J genes are TRBV4-3 and TRBJ1-2; 7 bases agree with TRBD1. V lost 0 bases, J lost 4 bases, and 5 bases stayed unmatched. The CDR3 contains 15 residues. CDR1 and CDR2 from the germline V gene are LGHNA and YSLEER. The CDR3 protein is CASSQDPGTAYGYTF. The CDR3 nucleotides read TGCGCCAGCAGCCAAGATCCCGGGACAGCCTATGGCTACACCTTC.

This clone was recorded only once. This chain links TRBV5-6 with TRBJ1-1, with a possible D match to TRBD1 (5 bases). Trimming cost V 4 bases and J 3 bases, with 22 bases left between them. Germline lookup yields CDR1 SGHDT and CDR2 YYEEEE. The CDR3 length is 17 residues. The DNA for the CDR3 is TGTGCCAGCAGCCCGATGGGAGGGGAAATTTGGGACACTGAAGCTTTCTTT. This encodes CASSPMGGEIWDTEAFF.

This clone was observed a handful of times. The J gene is TRBJ2-3, the V gene TRBV19, with 11 bases fitting TRBD2. V dropped 4 bases and J dropped 3; count of bases not matched to a gene: 6. The V gene's germline CDR1 is LNHDA and CDR2 SQIVND (reference sequence). The CDR3 runs to 16 residues. The CDR3 protein is CASSRRLAGRTDTQYF. Written as DNA, the CDR3 is TGTGCCAGTAGTAGGCGACTAGCGGGGAGGACAGATACGCAGTATTTT.

The chain links TRBV9 to TRBJ2-1, with D possibly matching TRBD2 (7 bases). There are 15 residues in the CDR3. Germline V lookup: CDR1 SGDLS, CDR2 YYNGEE. Trimming took off 4 bases at V and 9 bases at J, with 20 bases between the two ends. This CDR3 reads CASSPGGFEHTEQFF. CDR3 bases: TGTGCCAGCAGCCCGGGGGGCTTTGAACACACTGAGCAGTTCTTC.

V is TRBV6-1 and J is TRBJ1-5, with 9 nucleotides matching TRBD1. Trimming took 6 bases from V and 6 from J; bases not matched to a gene: 6. The CDR3 loop spans 14 amino acids. CDR1 MNHNS and CDR2 SASEGT come from the germline V gene. Here the CDR3 DNA reads TGTGCCAGCAGGAACAGGGGGCAAATTCAGCCCCAGCATTTT. Translation: CASRNRGQIQPQHF.

The rearrangement uses TRBV7-6 and TRBJ2-1, with 12 bases identical to TRBD2. Trimming removed 5 bases from V and 6 bases from J; junction bases left unmatched: 14. The germline V gene has CDR1 SGHVS and CDR2 FNYEAQ. CDR3 length: 18 residues. The CDR3 nucleotides read TGTGCCAGCAGCCTCCGGATTCCACCTAGCGGGGGGGGCAATGAGCAGTTCTTC. Translation: CASSLRIPPSGGGNEQFF.

The rearrangement uses TRBV6-5 and TRBJ2-5; 8 bases are a match to TRBD2. The CDR3 consists of 12 residues. V lost 8 bases, J lost 11 bases, and 10 bases stayed unmatched. Germline V gene data show CDR1 as MNHEY and CDR2 as SVGAGI. The CDR3 DNA reads as TGTGCCAGCCGACGTTCGGGGGGGAAGCAGTACTTC. Encoded protein: CASRRSGGKQYF.

The V and J genes are TRBV5-6 and TRBJ1-5, with D hard to call. The V gene's germline CDR1 is SGHDT and CDR2 YYEEEE. The CDR3 is 14 residues long. V was trimmed by 1 base and J by 0 bases, leaving 5 bases between them. The CDR3 spells CASSLTVSNQPQHF. DNA for the CDR3: TGTGCCAGCAGCTTGACGGTTAGCAATCAGCCCCAGCATTTT.

The chain couples TRBV2 to TRBJ2-7; 9 bases are a match to TRBD2. The CDR3 spans 14 residues. Per germline, CDR1 SNHLY and CDR2 FYNNEI. Trimming removed 7 bases from V and 3 bases from J; junction bases left unmatched: 7. The CDR3 protein is CASIREAGGYEQYF. The CDR3 nucleotides are TGTGCCAGCATTAGGGAAGCGGGGGGCTACGAGCAGTACTTC.

This clone was picked up one time. The rearrangement links TRBV5-6 to TRBJ2-5; the D gene is possibly TRBD2 (6 bases). With the DNA end fitting TRBJ2-7 better, the J assignment may be wrong. The CDR3 is 15 amino acids. Germline V lookup: CDR1 SGHDT, CDR2 YYEEEE. CDR3 sequence reads: CASSFLTRRDYEQYF. CDR3 nucleotide sequence: TGTGCCAGCAGCTTCCTGACCCGGCGGGACTACGAGCAGTACTTC.

Comment on this clone: Mismatch with germline at one junction end may stem from a read error. The rearrangement joins TRBV7-9 to TRBJ2-5; 10 bases map to TRBD2. CDR3 length equals 14 residues. CDR1 is SEHNR, CDR2 FQNEAQ, per germline (reference sequence). Here the CDR3 reads CASSVAGGVETQYF. As DNA, the CDR3 is TGTGCCAGCAGCGTAGCGGGGGGTGTGGAGACCCAGTACTTC.

The V gene is TRBV7-8, the J gene TRBJ2-7; 10 nucleotides match TRBD2. V lost 1 base, J lost 3 bases, and 12 bases stayed unmatched. The germline V gene has CDR1 SGHVS and CDR2 FQNEAQ. CDR3 length equals 18 residues. The chain's CDR3 is CASSLGGGPGLAIYEQYF. The CDR3 region has the DNA TGTGCCAGCAGCTTAGGGGGGGGACCGGGACTAGCGATCTACGAGCAGTACTTC.

The chain uses TRBV20-1 and TRBJ1-1; D unresolved. Germline CDR1 and CDR2: DFQATT and SNEGSKA (reference sequence). The CDR3 extends over 11 amino acids. V shed 1 base and J shed 10 bases, with 10 bases lying between them. CDR3 loop: CSARGAGVAFF. DNA of the CDR3: TGCAGTGCTAGAGGTGCGGGAGTAGCTTTCTTT.

The chain carries TRBV5-1 and TRBJ2-3; D unclear. CDR1 and CDR2 (germline): SGHRS, YFSETQ. The CDR3 is 13 residues long. V gave up 0 bases and J gave up 4 bases, with 6 bases separating them. DNA of the CDR3: TGCGCCAGCAGCTTGGAACTTTCAGATACGCAGTATTTT. Amino acids: CASSLELSDTQYF.

The chain links TRBV6-1 to TRBJ2-7; 10 bases align to TRBD1. V trimming: 2 bases; J trimming: 2 bases; junction bases outside the gene matches: 12. The CDR3 totals 18 residues. Germline V lookup: CDR1 MNHNS, CDR2 SASEGT. The CDR3 bases are TGTGCCAGCAGTGAAAGGGTGGGGTTTGGGACAGGGGCCTACGAGCAGTACTTC. This codes for CASSERVGFGTGAYEQYF.

The chain uses TRBV7-2 and TRBJ1-1; perhaps TRBD1 as D (6 bases). The CDR3 sequence is 14 residues long. Germline CDR1 reads SGHTA; CDR2 reads FQGNSA. Trimming took off 5 bases at V and 5 bases at J, with 15 bases between the two ends. The DNA of the CDR3 is TGTGCCAGCAGCATGCAGGGGTTTGGGACTGAAGCTTTCTTT. It specifies CASSMQGFGTEAFF.

This clone was detected once. This chain joins TRBV5-5 and TRBJ2-3; 7 bases fit TRBD2. In germline, CDR1 is SGHKS, CDR2 YYEKEE (reference sequence). V shed 4 bases and J 2 bases; nucleotides not matched to a gene: 4. This CDR3 is 14 amino acids long. CDR3 sequence (DNA): TGTGCCAGCAGCCGAGCGGGGCTCACAGATACGCAGTATTTT. Its translation is CASSRAGLTDTQYF.

V usage is TRBV6-5 and J usage is TRBJ1-1, with D uncertain. Germline values: CDR1 MNHEY, CDR2 SVGAGI. The CDR3 runs 10 residues. Deletions cut 10 bases from V and 5 bases from J, with 8 bases between. The CDR3, as DNA: TGTGCCACCGGGAGGACTGAAGCTTTCTTT. Protein sequence: CATGRTEAFF.

The rearrangement links TRBV5-6 to TRBJ2-5, with TRBD2 as a possible D gene (6 bases). V was clipped by 4 bases and J by 2 bases, with 27 bases between them. Per germline, CDR1 SGHDT and CDR2 YYEEEE. This CDR3 spans 19 amino acids. CDR3: CASSRPGGNFHTAQETQYF. The CDR3 DNA reads as TGTGCCAGCAGCAGGCCAGGAGGGAATTTCCACACAGCGCAAGAGACCCAGTACTTC.

The chain joins TRBV18 to TRBJ1-1, with D possibly being TRBD1 (5 bases). Trimming took 3 bases from V and 1 from J, leaving 12 bases between them. Germline CDR1 reads KGHSH; CDR2 reads LQKENI. This CDR3 has 15 residues. CDR3 bases: TGTGCCAGCTCACCCGGGGGGAATGGGAACACTGAAGCTTTCTTT. This gives the protein CASSPGGNGNTEAFF.

V usage is TRBV11-1 and J usage is TRBJ2-5; 8 bases map to TRBD2. Matching the DNA end better, TRBJ2-7 makes the J call doubtful. CDR1 and CDR2 (germline): SGHAT, FQDESV (reference sequence). This CDR3 is built from 17 residues. The CDR3 spells CASSSRQAGLAAYEQYF. The CDR3 DNA follows: TGTGCCAGCAGCTCCCGCCAGGCTGGACTAGCCGCCTACGAGCAGTACTTC.

For the CDR3, the DNA is TGTGCCAGCAGTTCGCCTAGCGGGGGCCTAAATGAGCAGTTCTTC. The encoded protein is CASSSPSGGLNEQFF. This sequence joins TRBV6-5 and TRBJ2-1; 10 bases agree with TRBD2. V lost 4 bases and J lost 7; bases outside the gene matches: 7. The CDR3 totals 15 residues. The germline gives CDR1 MNHEY, CDR2 SVGAGI.

The rearrangement links TRBV7-2 to TRBJ1-6; D unresolved. The CDR3 extends over 14 amino acids. Germline V gives CDR1 SGHTA, CDR2 FQGNSA. V lost 1 base to trimming and J lost 9 bases, with 10 bases between them. CDR3 region: CASSLDLPLSPLHF. CDR3 DNA: TGTGCCAGCAGCTTAGACCTACCTCTTTCACCCCTCCACTTT.